This T cell receptor beta chain was recovered during a study of radiotherapy plus CTLA-4 blockade in lung cancer. Study as a whole: 15% to 20% of patients responded objectively, and approximately 33% achieved disease control. Study-wide results and limits: Peripheral blood showed expansion of tumor-derived TCR clones after radiotherapy and ipilimumab. Reportedly, early blood T cell clone dynamics best predicted response, with interferon-beta.

A word on this clone: Its antigen remains unidentified.

The assay was immunoSEQ multiplex PCR, and TCRdb's table has in-frame clones only and misses some. The sample yields 55,000 to 85,000 clones, approximately 79% seen once. V shed 6 bases and J shed 2 bases, with 10 bases lying between them. Per germline, CDR1 SGHAT and CDR2 FQDESV (reference sequence). The CDR3 spans 13 residues. Lung cancer patients with chemo-refractory metastatic non-small-cell disease were given focal radiation plus CTLA-4 blockade with ipilimumab. Sequences were derived from peripheral blood, sampled from a patient treated with radiotherapy plus ipilimumab. This sequence originates from a human donor with non-small cell lung cancer whose response to radiotherapy plus ipilimumab could not be evaluated. Some clones in this sample may be carry-over from other donors' samples. The chain has TRBV11-1 and TRBJ1-2; weak D call: TRBD1 (5 bases). In nucleotides, the CDR3 is TGTGCCAGCAGTTCGGACACGAACTATGGCTACACCTTC. Protein sequence: CASSSDTNYGYTF.